Listed below are T cell receptor beta chains from one sample, sequenced in a study of Ad26.COV2.S vaccination and SARS-CoV-2 variants. This table comes from immunoSEQ multiplex PCR, and its TCRdb copy is limited to in-frame clones, with some not included. The sample gives hundreds of thousands of clones, more than 75% of which show up once; roughly 3.1% is in the top ten. Sequenced material: peripheral blood, taken in a trial of Ad26.COV2.S vaccine versus placebo. These receptors came from a person aged 18 to 59 who received the Ad26.COV2.S COVID-19 vaccine or a placebo. The CDR3 runs from the conserved cysteine through the conserved F or W. The order of the fields is clone size, D gene, J gene, V gene, CDR3 DNA, CDR3 protein. A D gene is named only where the DNA matches it firmly. The size of a clone is reported for some rows only, either as once, few or many, or as a class for expanded clones.

size: NA
D: NA
J: TRBJ2-1
V: TRBV4-2
DNA: TGTGCCAGCAGCCAAGATTTTCATGCGCAGTTCTTC
CDR3: CASSQDFHAQFF

size: NA
D: NA
J: TRBJ1-1
V: TRBV10-3
DNA: TGTGCCATCAGTGAAAGGACTGAAGCTTTCTTT
CDR3: CAISERTEAFF

size: NA
D: NA
J: TRBJ2-2
V: TRBV6-5
DNA: TGTGCCAGCAGTTACGAAAGCACCGGGGAGCTGTTTTTT
CDR3: CASSYESTGELFF

size: once
D: TRBD2
J: TRBJ2-3
V: TRBV24-1
DNA: TGTGCCACCAGTGACGTGGCGGGGGGTACAGATACGCAGTATTTT
CDR3: CATSDVAGGTDTQYF

size: NA
D: NA
J: TRBJ2-5
V: TRBV5-1
DNA: TGCGCCAGCAGACGTGCACAGGGAGAAGAGACCCAGTACTTC
CDR3: CASRRAQGEETQYF

size: NA
D: TRBD2
J: TRBJ2-1
V: TRBV9
DNA: TGTGCCAGCAGCCCGACTCCGGGGGGCTCCTACAATGAGCAGTTCTTC
CDR3: CASSPTPGGSYNEQFF

size: NA
D: NA
J: TRBJ1-5
V: TRBV12-3/TRBV12-4
DNA: TGTGCCAGCAGTTCTCAATCTCTGCCCCAGCATTTT
CDR3: CASSSQSLPQHF

size: NA
D: TRBD2
J: TRBJ2-5
V: TRBV20-1
DNA: TGCAGTGCCAGTAGGCGGGGGAAGGGACAAGAGACCCAGTACTTC
CDR3: CSASRRGKGQETQYF

size: NA
D: NA
J: TRBJ1-1
V: TRBV6-5
DNA: TGTGCCAGCAGTTACGGAGGGAGGGGCACTGAAGCTTTCTTT
CDR3: CASSYGGRGTEAFF

size: NA
D: NA
J: TRBJ2-1
V: TRBV11-2
DNA: TGTGCCAGCAGCCCCCCAGGCGGGGTGGAGTTCTTC
CDR3: CASSPPGGVEFF

size: NA
D: NA
J: TRBJ1-5
V: TRBV20-1
DNA: TGCAGTGCTAGTACCGTGACCCATAGCAATCAGCCCCAGCATTTT
CDR3: CSASTVTHSNQPQHF

size: few
D: NA
J: TRBJ2-7
V: TRBV15
DNA: TGTGCCACCAGCAGAGAGGCGGTATCCTACGAGCAGTACTTC
CDR3: CATSREAVSYEQYF

size: NA
D: NA
J: TRBJ2-1
V: TRBV7-2
DNA: TGTGCCAGCAGCCCAAGGGGGGGCCATGAGCAGTTCTTC
CDR3: CASSPRGGHEQFF

size: NA
D: NA
J: TRBJ1-6
V: TRBV9
DNA: TGTGCCAGCAGCGTAGGAGCGGGGAGTTCACCCCTCCACTTT
CDR3: CASSVGAGSSPLHF

size: NA
D: NA
J: TRBJ1-3
V: TRBV7-2
DNA: TGTGCCAGCAGCTTAGCCCAGAGCTCTGGAAACACCATATATTTT
CDR3: CASSLAQSSGNTIYF

size: NA
D: TRBD1
J: TRBJ1-1
V: TRBV5-1
DNA: TGCGCCAGCAGCAGGGACAGTTTGAACACTGAAGCTTTCTTT
CDR3: CASSRDSLNTEAFF

size: NA
D: NA
J: TRBJ1-2
V: TRBV30
DNA: TGTGCCTGGAGTGTCCCGGGCGACAACCGATATGGCTACACCTTC
CDR3: CAWSVPGDNRYGYTF

size: NA
D: NA
J: TRBJ2-1
V: TRBV6-5
DNA: TGTGCCAGCCGGTCGGCTACTCACTACAATGAGCAGTTCTTC
CDR3: CASRSATHYNEQFF

size: once
D: NA
J: TRBJ1-5
V: TRBV5-4
DNA: TGTGCCAGCAGCTTGGACGACGAGCCCCAGCATTTT
CDR3: CASSLDDEPQHF

size: NA
D: NA
J: TRBJ1-6
V: TRBV6-5
DNA: TGTGCCAGCAGTTATGGAGTCCGGCTATTGGGTTCACCCCTCCACTTT
CDR3: CASSYGVRLLGSPLHF

size: NA
D: TRBD1
J: TRBJ1-2
V: TRBV12-3/TRBV12-4
DNA: TGTGCCAGCCTTCAGGGGGCGCGCTATGGCTACACCTTC
CDR3: CASLQGARYGYTF

size: NA
D: NA
J: TRBJ2-7
V: TRBV29-1
DNA: TGCAGCGTTGTCGGTCCCGCCACGACCTACGAGCAGTACTTC
CDR3: CSVVGPATTYEQYF

size: once
D: NA
J: TRBJ1-5
V: TRBV21-1
DNA: TGTGCCAGCAGCAGATTCGGGGGAAATCAGCCCCAGCATTTT
CDR3: CASSRFGGNQPQHF

size: NA
D: TRBD1
J: TRBJ2-7
V: TRBV6-5
DNA: TGTGCCAGCAGTAGACAGGGCTCCTACGAGCAGTACTTC
CDR3: CASSRQGSYEQYF

size: NA
D: TRBD1
J: TRBJ2-7
V: TRBV30
DNA: TGTGCCTGGGTCGACAGGGGGACCTACGAGCAGTACTTC
CDR3: CAWVDRGTYEQYF

size: NA
D: NA
J: TRBJ2-7
V: TRBV5-4
DNA: TGTGCCAGCAGCCCAACTGACAGCCCATACTACGAGCAGTACTTC
CDR3: CASSPTDSPYYEQYF

size: NA
D: NA
J: TRBJ1-4
V: TRBV6-5
DNA: TGTGCCAGCAGGAAGTATGAAAAACTGTTTTTT
CDR3: CASRKYEKLFF

size: few
D: NA
J: TRBJ2-3
V: TRBV3-1/TRBV3-2
DNA: TGTGCCAGCAGCCAAAACCGGGGGGCCAGCACAGATACGCAGTATTTT
CDR3: CASSQNRGASTDTQYF

size: NA
D: NA
J: TRBJ2-3
V: TRBV7-9
DNA: TGTGCCAGCACAACAGATACGCAGTATTTT
CDR3: CASTTDTQYF

size: few
D: TRBD1
J: TRBJ1-6
V: TRBV30
DNA: TGTGCCTGGAGCTCCGGGACAGGGGGTTCACCCCTCCACTTT
CDR3: CAWSSGTGGSPLHF

size: once
D: NA
J: TRBJ1-4
V: TRBV6-5
DNA: TGTGCCAGCACCCTGGGTGGTGCTAATGAAAAACTGTTTTTT
CDR3: CASTLGGANEKLFF

size: NA
D: NA
J: TRBJ2-2
V: TRBV30
DNA: TGTGCCTGGAGTGCCACCATGGCCCCCACTGGGGAGCTGTTTTTT
CDR3: CAWSATMAPTGELFF

size: NA
D: NA
J: TRBJ2-6
V: TRBV7-6
DNA: TGTGCCAGCAGTTTAACGGGCTCTGGGGCCAACGTCCTGACTTTC
CDR3: CASSLTGSGANVLTF

size: NA
D: TRBD2
J: TRBJ2-7
V: TRBV6-5
DNA: TGTGCCAGCACCTTGAGGAGCGGGGGGTTGTACGAGCAGTACTTC
CDR3: CASTLRSGGLYEQYF

size: once
D: NA
J: TRBJ2-5
V: TRBV10-3
DNA: TGTGCCATCAGTGAGGGAAGGGGAGAGACCCAGTACTTC
CDR3: CAISEGRGETQYF

size: once
D: TRBD1
J: TRBJ1-2
V: TRBV19
DNA: TGTGCCAGTAGGCGGACAGGGGAGGGTTACACCTTC
CDR3: CASRRTGEGYTF

size: NA
D: NA
J: TRBJ2-3
V: TRBV7-9
DNA: TGTGCCAGCAGCTCACCTCAGGGGGGGGATACGCAGTATTTT
CDR3: CASSSPQGGDTQYF

size: NA
D: NA
J: TRBJ1-3
V: TRBV18
DNA: TGTGCCAGCTCACCATCGGCGGGGGGCTCTGGAAACACCATATATTTT
CDR3: CASSPSAGGSGNTIYF

size: few
D: NA
J: TRBJ1-2
V: TRBV27
DNA: TGTGCCAGCAGTTTATTAAGGGGCGAGGTCTATGGCTACACCTTC
CDR3: CASSLLRGEVYGYTF